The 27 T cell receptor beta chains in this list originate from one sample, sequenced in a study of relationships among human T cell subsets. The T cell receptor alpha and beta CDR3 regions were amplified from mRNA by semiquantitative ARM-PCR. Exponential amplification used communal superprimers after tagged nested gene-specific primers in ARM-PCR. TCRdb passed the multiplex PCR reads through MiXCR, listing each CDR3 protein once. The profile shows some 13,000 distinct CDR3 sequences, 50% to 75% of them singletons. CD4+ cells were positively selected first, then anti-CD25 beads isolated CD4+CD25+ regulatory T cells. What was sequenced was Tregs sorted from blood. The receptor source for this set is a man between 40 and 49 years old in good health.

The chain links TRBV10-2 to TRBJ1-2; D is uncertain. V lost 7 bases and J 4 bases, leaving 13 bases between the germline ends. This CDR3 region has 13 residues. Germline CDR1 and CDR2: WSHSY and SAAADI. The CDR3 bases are TGCGCCAGCATGCCGGGTTGGGGCTATGGCTACACCTTC. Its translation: CASMPGWGYGYTF.

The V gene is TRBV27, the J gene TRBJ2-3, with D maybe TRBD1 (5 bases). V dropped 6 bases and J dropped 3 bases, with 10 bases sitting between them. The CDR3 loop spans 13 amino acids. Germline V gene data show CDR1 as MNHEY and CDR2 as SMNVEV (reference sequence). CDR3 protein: CASRGRWTDTQYF. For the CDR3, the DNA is TGTGCCAGCAGGGGGCGATGGACAGATACGCAGTATTTT.

CDR3 DNA sequence: TGTGCCAGCAGTTTATCTAGACAGGGCCACCAGCCCCAGCATTTT. Its translation: CASSLSRQGHQPQHF. This chain links TRBV27 with TRBJ1-5; 7 positions agree with TRBD1. Germline V gives CDR1 MNHEY, CDR2 SMNVEV (reference sequence). The CDR3 spans 15 residues. The junction had 6 bases not matched to a gene; V was cut back by 0 bases and J by 7 bases.

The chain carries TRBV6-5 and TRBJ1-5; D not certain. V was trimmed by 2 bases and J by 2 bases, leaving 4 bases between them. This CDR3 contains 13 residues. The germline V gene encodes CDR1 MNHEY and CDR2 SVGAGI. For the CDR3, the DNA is TGTGCCAGCAGTTACGGCGGCAATCAGCCCCAGCATTTT. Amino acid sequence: CASSYGGNQPQHF.

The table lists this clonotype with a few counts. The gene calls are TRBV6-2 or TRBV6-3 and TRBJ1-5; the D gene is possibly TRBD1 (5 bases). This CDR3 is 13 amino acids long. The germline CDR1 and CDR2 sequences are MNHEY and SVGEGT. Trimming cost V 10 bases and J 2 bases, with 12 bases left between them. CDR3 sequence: CANTPGRNQPQHF. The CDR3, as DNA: TGTGCCAACACCCCGGGGCGCAATCAGCCCCAGCATTTT.

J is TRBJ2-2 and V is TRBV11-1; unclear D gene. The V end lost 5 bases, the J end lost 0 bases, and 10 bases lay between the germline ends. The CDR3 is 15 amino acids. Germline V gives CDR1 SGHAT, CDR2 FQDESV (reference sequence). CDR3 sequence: CASSLEASNTGELFF. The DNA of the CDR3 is TGTGCCAGCAGCCTAGAGGCCTCGAACACCGGGGAGCTGTTTTTT.

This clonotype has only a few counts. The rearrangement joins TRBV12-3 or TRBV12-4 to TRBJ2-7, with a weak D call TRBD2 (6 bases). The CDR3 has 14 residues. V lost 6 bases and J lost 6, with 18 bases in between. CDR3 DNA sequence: TGTGCCAGCAGCCCTGCGGGGCTAGTCGCCGAGCAGTACTTC. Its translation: CASSPAGLVAEQYF.

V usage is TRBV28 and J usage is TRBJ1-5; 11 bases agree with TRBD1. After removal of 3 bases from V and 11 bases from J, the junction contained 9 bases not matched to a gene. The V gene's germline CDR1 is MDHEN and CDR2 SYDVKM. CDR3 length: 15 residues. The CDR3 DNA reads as TGTGCCAGCAGTTTCGGACAGGGGGCGGGTATAGCCCAGCATTTT. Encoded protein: CASSFGQGAGIAQHF.

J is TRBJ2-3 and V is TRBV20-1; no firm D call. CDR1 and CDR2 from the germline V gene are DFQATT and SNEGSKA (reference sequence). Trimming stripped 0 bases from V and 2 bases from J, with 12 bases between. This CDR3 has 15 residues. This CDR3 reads CSARDDGLPTDTQYF. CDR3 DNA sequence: TGCAGTGCTAGAGATGACGGCCTACCCACAGATACGCAGTATTTT.

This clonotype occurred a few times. The DNA for the CDR3 is TGCAGTCCTATCGGGAGGTCCTACAATGAGCAGTTCTTC. Translating gives CSPIGRSYNEQFF. The V and J genes are TRBV20-1 and TRBJ2-1; 7 nucleotides align to TRBD2. The CDR3 loop spans 13 amino acids. V shed 8 bases, J shed 1 base, and the junction held 5 bases outside the gene matches. Germline-derived CDR1 and CDR2 are DFQATT and SNEGSKA (reference sequence).

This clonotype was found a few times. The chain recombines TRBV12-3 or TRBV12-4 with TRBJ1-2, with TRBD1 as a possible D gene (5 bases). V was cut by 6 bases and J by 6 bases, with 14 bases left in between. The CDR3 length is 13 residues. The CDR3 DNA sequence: TGTGCCAGCAGCTTACAGGTTCGGGATGGCTACACCTTC. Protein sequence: CASSLQVRDGYTF.

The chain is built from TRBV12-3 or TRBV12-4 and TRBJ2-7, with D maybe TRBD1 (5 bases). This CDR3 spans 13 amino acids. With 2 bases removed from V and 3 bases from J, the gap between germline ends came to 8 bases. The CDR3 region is CASSLRQLYEQYF. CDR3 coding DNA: TGTGCCAGCAGTTTACGACAGCTCTACGAGCAGTACTTC.

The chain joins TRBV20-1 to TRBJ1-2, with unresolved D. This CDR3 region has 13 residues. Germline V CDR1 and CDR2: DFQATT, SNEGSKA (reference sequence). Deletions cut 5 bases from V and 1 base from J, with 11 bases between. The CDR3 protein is CSAPVPYNYGYTF. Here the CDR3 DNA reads TGCAGTGCTCCTGTCCCGTATAACTATGGCTACACCTTC.

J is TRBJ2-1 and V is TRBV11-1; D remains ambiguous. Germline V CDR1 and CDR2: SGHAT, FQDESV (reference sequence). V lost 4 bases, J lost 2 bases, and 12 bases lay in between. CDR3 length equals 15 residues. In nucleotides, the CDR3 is TGTGCCAGCAGCTCACAACAAGGTCCCTACAATGAGCAGTTCTTC. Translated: CASSSQQGPYNEQFF.

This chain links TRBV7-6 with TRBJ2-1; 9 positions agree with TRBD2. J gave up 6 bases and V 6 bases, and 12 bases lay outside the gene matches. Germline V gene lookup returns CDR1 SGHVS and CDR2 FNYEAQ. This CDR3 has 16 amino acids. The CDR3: CASSRSERGARNEQFF. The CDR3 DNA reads TGTGCCAGCAGTAGATCCGAGCGGGGGGCGCGCAATGAGCAGTTCTTC.

CDR3 amino acids: CATAGTGRTDTQYF. The DNA of the CDR3 is TGTGCCACTGCCGGGACAGGGAGGACAGATACGCAGTATTTT. V usage is TRBV10-3 and J usage is TRBJ2-3; TRBD1 matches at 9 bases. Trimming at V came to 10 bases and at J to 3 bases, leaving 8 bases not matched to a gene. Germline V gives CDR1 ENHRY, CDR2 SYGVKD. The CDR3 runs to 14 residues.

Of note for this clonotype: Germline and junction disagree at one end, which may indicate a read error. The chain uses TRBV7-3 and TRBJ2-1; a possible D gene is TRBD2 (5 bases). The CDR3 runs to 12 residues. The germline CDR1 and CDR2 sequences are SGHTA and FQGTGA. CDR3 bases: TGCGCCAGCAGCTTAACTAGTGGGGAGCAGTTCTTC. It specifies CASSLTSGEQFF.

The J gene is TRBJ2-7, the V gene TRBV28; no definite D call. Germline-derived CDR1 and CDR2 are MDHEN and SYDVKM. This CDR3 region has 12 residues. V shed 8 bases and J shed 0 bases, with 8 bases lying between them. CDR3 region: CASSGASYEQYF. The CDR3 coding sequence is TGTGCCAGCTCCGGTGCCTCCTACGAGCAGTACTTC.

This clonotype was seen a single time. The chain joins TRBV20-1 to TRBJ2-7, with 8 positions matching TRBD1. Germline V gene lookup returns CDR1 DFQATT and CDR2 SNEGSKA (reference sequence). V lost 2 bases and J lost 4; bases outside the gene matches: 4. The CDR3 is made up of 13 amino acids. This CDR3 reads CSARTGGGYEQYF. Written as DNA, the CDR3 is TGCAGTGCTAGAACAGGGGGAGGATACGAGCAGTACTTC.

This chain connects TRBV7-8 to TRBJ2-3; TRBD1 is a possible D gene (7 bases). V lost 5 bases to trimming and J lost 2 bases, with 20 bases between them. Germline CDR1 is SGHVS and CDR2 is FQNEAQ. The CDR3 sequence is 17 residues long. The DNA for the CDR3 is TGTGCCAGCAGCCACCGGACAGGACTAAACCCCACAGATACGCAGTATTTT. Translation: CASSHRTGLNPTDTQYF.

CDR3 sequence: CASSFGGLAGGTDTQYF. The CDR3 coding sequence is TGTGCCAGCAGCTTCGGGGGACTAGCGGGAGGGACAGATACGCAGTATTTT. The gene calls are TRBV11-2 and TRBJ2-3; 16 nucleotides agree with TRBD2. The CDR3 sequence is 17 residues long. Trimming at V came to 3 bases and at J to 3 bases, leaving 3 bases not matched to a gene. Germline V gives CDR1 SGHAT, CDR2 FQNNGV.

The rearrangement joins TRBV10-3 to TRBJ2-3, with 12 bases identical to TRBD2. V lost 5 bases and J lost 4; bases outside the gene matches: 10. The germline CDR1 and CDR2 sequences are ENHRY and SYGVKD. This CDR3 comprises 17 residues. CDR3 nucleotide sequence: TGTGCCATCAGTTTGGAGACTAGCGGGAGTGGCGCAGATACGCAGTATTTT. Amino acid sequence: CAISLETSGSGADTQYF.

The CDR3 region is CASSPQPIRNTEAFF. The CDR3 nucleotides read TGTGCCAGCTCACCACAGCCTATAAGGAACACTGAAGCTTTCTTT. The genes are TRBV18 and TRBJ1-1; D is unresolved. This CDR3 region has 15 residues. CDR1 is KGHSH, CDR2 LQKENI, per germline. V lost 1 base and J lost 1, with 10 bases in between.

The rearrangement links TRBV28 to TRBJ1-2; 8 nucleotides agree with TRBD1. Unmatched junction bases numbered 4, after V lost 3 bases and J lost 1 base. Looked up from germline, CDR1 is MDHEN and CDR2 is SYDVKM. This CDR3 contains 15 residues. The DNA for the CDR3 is TGTGCCAGCAGTTTGGGGACAGGCTATAACTATGGCTACACCTTC. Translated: CASSLGTGYNYGYTF.

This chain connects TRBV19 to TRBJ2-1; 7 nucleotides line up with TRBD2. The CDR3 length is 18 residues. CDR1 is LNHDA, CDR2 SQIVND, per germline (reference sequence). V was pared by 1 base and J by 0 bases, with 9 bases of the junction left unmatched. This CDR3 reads CASSIVLGTTVSYNEQFF. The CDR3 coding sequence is TGTGCCAGTAGTATAGTTTTAGGGACTACCGTCTCCTACAATGAGCAGTTCTTC.

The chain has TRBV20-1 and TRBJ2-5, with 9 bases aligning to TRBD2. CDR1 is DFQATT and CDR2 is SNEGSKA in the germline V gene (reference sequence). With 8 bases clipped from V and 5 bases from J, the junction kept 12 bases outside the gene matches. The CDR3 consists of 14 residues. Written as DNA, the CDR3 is TGCAGTCTATTTGGTAGCGGGAGATCGGAGACCCAGTACTTC. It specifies CSLFGSGRSETQYF.

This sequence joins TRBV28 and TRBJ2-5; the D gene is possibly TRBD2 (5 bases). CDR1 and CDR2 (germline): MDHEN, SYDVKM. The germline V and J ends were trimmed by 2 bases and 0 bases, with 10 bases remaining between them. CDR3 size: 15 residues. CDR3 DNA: TGTGCCAGCAGTTTAGGGCGAGGGTACCAAGAGACCCAGTACTTC. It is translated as CASSLGRGYQETQYF.